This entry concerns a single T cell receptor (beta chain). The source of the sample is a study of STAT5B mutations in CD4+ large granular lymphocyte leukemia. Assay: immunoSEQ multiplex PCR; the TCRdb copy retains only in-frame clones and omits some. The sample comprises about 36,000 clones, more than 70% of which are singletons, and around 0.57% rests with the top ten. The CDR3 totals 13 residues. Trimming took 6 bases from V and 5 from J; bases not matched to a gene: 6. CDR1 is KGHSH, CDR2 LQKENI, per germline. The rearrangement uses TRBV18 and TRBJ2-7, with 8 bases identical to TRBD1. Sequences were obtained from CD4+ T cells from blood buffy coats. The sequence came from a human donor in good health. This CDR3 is CASSRMDRDEQYF. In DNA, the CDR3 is TGTGCCAGCTCTCGGATGGACAGGGACGAGCAGTACTTC.